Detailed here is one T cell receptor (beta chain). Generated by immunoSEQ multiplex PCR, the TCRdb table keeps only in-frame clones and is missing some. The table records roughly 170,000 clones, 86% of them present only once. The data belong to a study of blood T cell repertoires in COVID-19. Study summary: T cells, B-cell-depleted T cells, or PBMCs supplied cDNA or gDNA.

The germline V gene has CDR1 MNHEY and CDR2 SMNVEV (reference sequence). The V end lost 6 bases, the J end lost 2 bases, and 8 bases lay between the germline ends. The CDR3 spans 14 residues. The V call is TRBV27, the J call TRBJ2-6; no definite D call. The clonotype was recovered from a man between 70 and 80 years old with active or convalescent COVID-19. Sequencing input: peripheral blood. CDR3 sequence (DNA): TGTGCCAGCAGCCACACGACTGGGGCCAACGTCCTGACTTTC. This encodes CASSHTTGANVLTF.